The rows below give T cell receptor beta chains drawn from one sample of a study of cytotoxic CD8 clonotypes in ibrutinib-treated CLL. TCRdb's copy holds only in-frame clones and misses some; the assay was immunoSEQ multiplex PCR. In the table there are some 150,000 clones, approximately 81% of which are singletons. The material was PBMCs, obtained after 12 months of ibrutinib treatment. The receptor set was obtained from a human donor with chronic lymphocytic leukemia. CDR3s include the opening cysteine and the closing phenylalanine or tryptophan. The size of a clone is reported for some rows only, either as once, few or many, or as a class for expanded clones.

v_gene	abundance	j_gene	len	CDR3aa
TRBV2	NA	TRBJ2-1	14	CASIGLAGVNEQFF
TRBV5-4	NA	TRBJ2-5	14	CASSLAGPGETQYF
TRBV6-1	NA	TRBJ2-7	14	CASTKDRGEYEQYF
TRBV7-8	NA	TRBJ1-5	16	CASSPKAGASNQPQHF
TRBV5-4	NA	TRBJ2-2	18	CASSLGLAGALNTGELFF
TRBV7-2	NA	TRBJ1-1	13	CASSLEAGRTTFF
TRBV6-1	NA	TRBJ2-7	15	CASSAAILSSYEQYF
TRBV30	once	TRBJ2-1	11	CAWSVQAEQFF
TRBV5-1	NA	TRBJ2-7	14	CASSLGIPTYEQYF
TRBV4-1	once	TRBJ2-7	17	CASSQVSVLAADTEQYF
TRBV10-3	NA	TRBJ2-7	13	CAISESAGHEQYF
TRBV28	NA	TRBJ1-5	12	CASSFVGQPQHF
TRBV6-6	NA	TRBJ1-5	14	CASAGVQSNQPQHF
TRBV11-3	NA	TRBJ2-7	15	CAGSAHPSGTDEQYF
TRBV18	NA	TRBJ2-1	16	CASSPRTSGSGNEQFF
TRBV28	NA	TRBJ1-2	15	CASSPTEAGYYGYTF